This TCR beta chain was sequenced during a study of blood T cell repertoires in COVID-19. Study as a whole: Sources were T cells, B-cell-depleted T cells, or PBMCs; the material itself was cDNA or gDNA.

Authors' processing steps: Amplification of reference gene primers was used by the study to estimate nucleated cell counts. Repertoires were generated with immunoSEQ multiplex PCR, while TCRdb's copy carries only in-frame clones and drops some. That table gives V, J and clone size, and the DNA gave D and trimming. The sample holds fewer than 110,000 clones, around 92% seen once. The J segment lost 0 bases and the V segment lost 1 base, leaving 6 bases of the junction unmatched. Germline V gives CDR1 SEHNR, CDR2 FQNEAQ (reference sequence). The CDR3 covers 17 residues. The specimen sequenced was peripheral blood. This TCR derives from a man aged 45-60 years with active COVID-19. The rearrangement joins TRBV7-9 to TRBJ2-4, with TRBD2 matching over 7 bases. CDR3 protein: CASSLVGGSVAKNIQYF. CDR3 nucleotides: TGTGCCAGCAGCTTAGTGGGCGGGAGCGTAGCCAAAAACATTCAGTACTTC.